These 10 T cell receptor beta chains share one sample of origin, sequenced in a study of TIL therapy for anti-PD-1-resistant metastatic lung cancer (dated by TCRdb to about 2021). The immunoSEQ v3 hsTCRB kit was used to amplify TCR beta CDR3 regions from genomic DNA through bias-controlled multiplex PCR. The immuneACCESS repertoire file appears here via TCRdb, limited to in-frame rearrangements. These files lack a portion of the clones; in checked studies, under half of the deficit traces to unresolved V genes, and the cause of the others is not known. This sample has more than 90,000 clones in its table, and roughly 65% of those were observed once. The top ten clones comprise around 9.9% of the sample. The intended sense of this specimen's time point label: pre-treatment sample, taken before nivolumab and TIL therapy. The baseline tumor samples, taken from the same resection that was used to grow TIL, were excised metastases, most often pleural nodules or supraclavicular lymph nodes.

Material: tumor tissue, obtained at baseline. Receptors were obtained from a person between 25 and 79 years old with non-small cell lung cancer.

DNA of the CDR3: TGTGCCAGCAGCCTCCGGACTAGCGGGGAGAATGAGCAGTTCTTC. Its translation is CASSLRTSGENEQFF. The chain joins TRBV7-2 to TRBJ2-1; TRBD2 aligns across 12 bases. Germline V CDR1 and CDR2: SGHTA, FQGNSA. V shed 5 bases, J shed 7 bases, and the junction held 6 bases outside the gene matches. This CDR3 region has 15 residues.

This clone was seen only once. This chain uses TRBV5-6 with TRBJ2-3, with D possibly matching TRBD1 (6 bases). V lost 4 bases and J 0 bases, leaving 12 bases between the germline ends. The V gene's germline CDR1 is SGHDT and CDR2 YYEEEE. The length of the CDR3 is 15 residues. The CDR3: CASSPRDTSTDTQYF. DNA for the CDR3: TGTGCCAGCAGCCCCCGGGACACTAGCACAGATACGCAGTATTTT.

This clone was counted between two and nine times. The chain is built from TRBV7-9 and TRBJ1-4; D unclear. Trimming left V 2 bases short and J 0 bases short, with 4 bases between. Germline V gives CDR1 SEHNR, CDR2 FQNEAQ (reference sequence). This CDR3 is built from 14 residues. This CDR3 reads CASSLSSTNEKLFF. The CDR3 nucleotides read TGTGCCAGCAGCTTAAGTTCAACTAATGAAAAACTGTTTTTT.

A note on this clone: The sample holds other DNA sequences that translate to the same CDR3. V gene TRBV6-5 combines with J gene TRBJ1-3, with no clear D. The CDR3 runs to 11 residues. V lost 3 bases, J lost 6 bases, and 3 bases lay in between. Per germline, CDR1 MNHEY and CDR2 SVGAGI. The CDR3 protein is CASSYLNTIYF. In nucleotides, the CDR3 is TGTGCCAGCAGTTATTTAAACACCATATATTTT.

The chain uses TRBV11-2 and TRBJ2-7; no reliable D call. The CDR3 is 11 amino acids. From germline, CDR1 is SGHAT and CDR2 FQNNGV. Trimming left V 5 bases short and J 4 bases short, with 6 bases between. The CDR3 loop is CASSNQYEQYF. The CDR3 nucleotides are TGTGCCAGCAGCAATCAATACGAGCAGTACTTC. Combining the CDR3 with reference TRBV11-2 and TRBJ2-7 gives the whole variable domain EAGVAQSPRYKIIEKRQSVAFWCNPISGHATLYWYQQILGQGPKLLIQFQNNGVVDDSQLPKDRFSAERLKGVDSTLKIQPAKLEDSAVYLCASSNQYEQYFGPGTRLTVT.

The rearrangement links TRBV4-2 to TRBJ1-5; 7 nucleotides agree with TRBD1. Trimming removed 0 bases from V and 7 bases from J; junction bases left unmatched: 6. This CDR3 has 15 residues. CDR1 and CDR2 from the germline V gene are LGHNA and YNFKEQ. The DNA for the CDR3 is TGTGCCAGCAGCCAAGATAGGACAGGAGGACAGCCCCAGCATTTT. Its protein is CASSQDRTGGQPQHF.

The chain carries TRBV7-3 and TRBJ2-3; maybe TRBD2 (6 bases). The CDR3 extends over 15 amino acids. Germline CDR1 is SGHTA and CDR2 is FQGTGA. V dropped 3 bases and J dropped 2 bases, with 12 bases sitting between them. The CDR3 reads CASSLLAVTTDTQYF. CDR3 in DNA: TGTGCCAGCAGCTTGTTAGCGGTCACCACAGATACGCAGTATTTT. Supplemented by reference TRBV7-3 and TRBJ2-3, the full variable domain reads GAGVSQTPSNKVTEKGKYVELRCDPISGHTALYWYRQSLGQGPEFLIYFQGTGAADDSGLPNDRFFAVRPEGSVSTLKIQRTERGDSAVYLCASSLLAVTTDTQYFGPGTRLTVL.

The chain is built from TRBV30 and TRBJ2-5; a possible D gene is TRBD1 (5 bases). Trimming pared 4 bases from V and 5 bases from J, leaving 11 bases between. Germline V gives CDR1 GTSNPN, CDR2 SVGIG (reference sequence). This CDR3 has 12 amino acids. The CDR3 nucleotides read TGTGCCTGGACCCAGGGTGGGGAGACCCAGTACTTC. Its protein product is CAWTQGGETQYF.

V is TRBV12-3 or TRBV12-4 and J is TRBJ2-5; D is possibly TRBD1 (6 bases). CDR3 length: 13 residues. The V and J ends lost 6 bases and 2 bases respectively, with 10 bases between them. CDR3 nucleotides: TGTGCCAGCAGAGGACAGCTACAAGAGACCCAGTACTTC. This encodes CASRGQLQETQYF.

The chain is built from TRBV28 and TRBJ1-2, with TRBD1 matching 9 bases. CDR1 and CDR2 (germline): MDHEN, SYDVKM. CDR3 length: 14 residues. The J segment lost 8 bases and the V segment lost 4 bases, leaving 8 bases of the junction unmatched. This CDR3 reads CASSSLGTGYGYTF. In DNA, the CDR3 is TGTGCCAGCAGTTCCCTAGGGACAGGGTACGGCTACACCTTC.